The T cell receptor beta chain under discussion was sequenced for a study of early T cells in non-severe SARS-CoV-2 infection. Study-level information: With bulk RNA from unsorted whole blood as input, sequencing yielded unpaired chains. Study-wide results and limits: Missing private and CD4 specificities, VDJdb matching favored anti-spike CD8 responses.

Unique molecular identifiers were affixed to single, distinct cDNA molecules. A single record per CDR3 protein comes from TCRdb applying MiXCR to the 5' RACE reads. The table includes about 28,000 distinct CDR3 sequences, under 5.5% detected once. The V end was cut by 3 bases, the J end by 5 bases, with 10 bases between. Germline V gene sequence: CDR1 LGHNT, CDR2 FRNRAP. The CDR3 consists of 14 residues. In this sample, this clonotype turned up many times. As yet, its antigen is unknown. This material consisted of whole blood, taken at baseline. The J gene is TRBJ1-4, the V gene TRBV12-5; weak D call: TRBD1 (5 bases). This TCR derives from an adult who was a healthcare worker with PCR-confirmed SARS-CoV-2 infection or an uninfected control (not recorded which). Written as DNA, the CDR3 is TGTGCTAGTGGTTTTTCTGGGACCAATGAAAAACTGTTTTTT. Translating it yields CASGFSGTNEKLFF. Full variable domain (outside the CDR3, taken from reference TRBV12-5 and TRBJ1-4): DARVTQTPRHKVTEMGQEVTMRCQPILGHNTVFWYRQTMMQGLELLAYFRNRAPLDDSGMPKDRFSAEMPDATLATLKIQPSEPRDSAVYFCASGFSGTNEKLFFGSGTQLSVL.